The 28 T cell receptor beta chains presented below share a single source sample, sequenced in a study of identical twins (dated by TCRdb to about 2016). Library construction relied on 5' RACE. The run used an Illumina HiSeq 2000. TCRdb itself trimmed the public reads at Q25 with fastp, ran MiXCR and retained productive beta chains. CDR3 protein duplicates are merged, each entry listing the most common genes and DNA. For this sample there are approximately 500,000 distinct CDR3 sequences; 20% to 25% appear just once. The ten largest make up about 3% of the sample. This sample was also put to use in a study of T cells expressing NK-cell markers.

The sequenced sample was CD4+ T cells sorted from blood. The receptors here all came from a woman aged 18-35 years in good health.

A few counts support this clonotype. The chain employs TRBV6-5 and TRBJ2-1, with 11 bases matching TRBD2. The junction had 7 bases not matched to a gene; V was cut back by 2 bases and J by 7 bases. The V gene's germline CDR1 is MNHEY and CDR2 SVGAGI. This CDR3 has 16 amino acids. The CDR3 region is CASSYTIGTSGNEQFF. CDR3 DNA sequence: TGTGCCAGCAGTTACACAATCGGGACTAGCGGTAATGAGCAGTTCTTC.

The chain is built from TRBV5-1 and TRBJ2-5, with TRBD1 matching over 8 bases. The germline V gene encodes CDR1 SGHRS and CDR2 YFSETQ. The CDR3 covers 15 residues. The junction had 10 bases not matched to a gene; V was cut back by 4 bases and J by 5 bases. The CDR3 DNA is TGCGCCAGCAGCAGGGGGGACAGGTCGGGGGAGACCCAGTACTTC. It specifies CASSRGDRSGETQYF.

The V gene is TRBV6-5, the J gene TRBJ2-5; tentative D call: TRBD1 (7 bases). V was cut by 0 bases and J by 5 bases, with 13 bases left in between. CDR3 size: 15 residues. Germline CDR1 and CDR2: MNHEY and SVGAGI. The CDR3 sequence: CASSYSRGVRETQYF. DNA of the CDR3: TGTGCCAGCAGTTACTCCAGGGGGGTAAGGGAGACCCAGTACTTC.

This clonotype was detected many times. This rearrangement joins TRBV5-1 to TRBJ2-2, with 7 bases fitting TRBD2. The CDR3 length is 12 residues. The germline V gene encodes CDR1 SGHRS and CDR2 YFSETQ. Unmatched junction bases numbered 2, after V lost 5 bases and J lost 7 bases. For the CDR3, the DNA is TGCGCCAGCAGGCGGGAGATCGGGGAGCTGTTTTTT. Encoded protein: CASRREIGELFF.

This chain links TRBV7-8 with TRBJ2-3, with 9 bases matching TRBD2. Looked up from germline, CDR1 is SGHVS and CDR2 is FQNEAQ. With 3 bases clipped from V and 2 bases from J, the junction kept 9 bases outside the gene matches. The CDR3 contains 17 residues. As DNA, the CDR3 is TGTGCCAGCAGCTTCCAGAGGCTAGCGGGACCCACAGATACGCAGTATTTT. Protein sequence: CASSFQRLAGPTDTQYF.

The sample holds a few counts of this clonotype. This rearrangement joins TRBV20-1 to TRBJ1-1; D is unclear. Deletions cut 1 base from V and 3 bases from J, with 6 bases between. Per germline, CDR1 DFQATT and CDR2 SNEGSKA (reference sequence). CDR3 length: 12 amino acids. The CDR3 region has the DNA TGCAGTGCTAGAGGGATGTACACTGAAGCTTTCTTT. Translated: CSARGMYTEAFF.

This CDR3 is CASSVESGSNYGYTF. CDR3 sequence (DNA): TGTGCCAGCAGCGTAGAATCCGGCAGTAACTATGGCTACACCTTC. V is TRBV9 and J is TRBJ1-2; D remains unclear. The V gene's germline CDR1 is SGDLS and CDR2 YYNGEE. Trimming removed 0 bases from V and 1 base from J, with 10 bases in between. This CDR3 region has 15 residues.

This clonotype occurred a few times. The chain is built from TRBV2 and TRBJ2-7, with D unclear. Trimming removed 4 bases at V and 2 bases at J, with 9 bases between. There are 13 residues in the CDR3. Germline CDR1 reads SNHLY; CDR2 reads FYNNEI. CDR3: CASSVEQTYEQYF. CDR3 nucleotide sequence: TGTGCCAGCAGTGTTGAACAGACCTACGAGCAGTACTTC.

This chain connects TRBV6-2 or TRBV6-3 to TRBJ2-1, with 14 bases aligning to TRBD2. Per germline, CDR1 MNHEY and CDR2 SVGEGT. Trimming cost V 5 bases and J 9 bases; bases outside gene matches: 9. The CDR3 is 16 amino acids. CDR3 sequence reads: CASSPPGTSGSIEQFF. CDR3 in DNA: TGTGCCAGCAGTCCCCCCGGGACTAGCGGGAGCATTGAGCAGTTCTTC.

V is TRBV20-1 and J is TRBJ2-1, with D perhaps TRBD2 (6 bases). V dropped 3 bases and J dropped 0 bases, with 15 bases sitting between them. Germline-derived CDR1 and CDR2 are DFQATT and SNEGSKA (reference sequence). The CDR3 runs 16 residues. CDR3 in DNA: TGCAGTGCTAGTTCCGAGCGGGCCAGCTCCTACAATGAGCAGTTCTTC. This codes for CSASSERASSYNEQFF.

This clonotype was recorded a few times. The genes are TRBV20-1 and TRBJ2-1, with unresolved D. The germline gives CDR1 DFQATT, CDR2 SNEGSKA (reference sequence). Trimming removed 1 base at V and 5 bases at J, with 12 bases between. There are 14 residues in the CDR3. CDR3 coding DNA: TGCAGTGCTAGAGGAAATTTCGGCAACAATGAGCAGTTCTTC. This gives the protein CSARGNFGNNEQFF.

This clonotype was counted only a few times. The chain has TRBV20-1 and TRBJ2-4; 10 bases align to TRBD1. The CDR3 runs 15 residues. Germline V gene data show CDR1 as DFQATT and CDR2 as SNEGSKA (reference sequence). The V and J ends lost 5 bases and 6 bases, in that order; junction bases with no gene match: 10. The CDR3 here is CSAASPGQGPNIQYF. The CDR3 DNA sequence: TGCAGTGCTGCATCACCGGGACAGGGGCCAAACATTCAGTACTTC.

The DNA for the CDR3 is TGTGCCAGCAGTTTCCTTGACATCACCGGGGAGCTGTTTTTT. Its protein product is CASSFLDITGELFF. V gene TRBV12-3 or TRBV12-4 combines with J gene TRBJ2-2; D is uncertain. CDR3 length: 14 amino acids. Trimming cost V 3 bases and J 4 bases, with 9 bases left between them.

At least ten counts were recorded for this clonotype. The V call is TRBV7-2, the J call TRBJ1-6, with a possible D match to TRBD1 (6 bases). Germline V CDR1 and CDR2: SGHTA, FQGNSA. This CDR3 contains 16 residues. V gave up 5 bases and J gave up 4 bases, with 15 bases separating them. CDR3 sequence (DNA): TGTGCCAGCAGCCCGTACCCGGGACAATATAATTCACCCCTCCACTTT. Protein sequence: CASSPYPGQYNSPLHF.

This clonotype came up a few times. DNA of the CDR3: TGTGCCAGCAGTTCCTTAAGCGGCTTCACAGATACGCAGTATTTT. It yields the protein CASSSLSGFTDTQYF. The chain has TRBV28 and TRBJ2-3, with a possible D match to TRBD2 (5 bases). Germline V gives CDR1 MDHEN, CDR2 SYDVKM. The CDR3 is 15 amino acids. Trimming pared 4 bases from V and 2 bases from J, leaving 13 bases between.

This chain joins TRBV7-6 and TRBJ2-7; D perhaps matches TRBD2 (5 bases). V gave up 3 bases and J gave up 0 bases, with 15 bases separating them. CDR1 and CDR2 from the germline V gene are SGHVS and FNYEAQ. The CDR3 is 16 residues long. DNA of the CDR3: TGTGCCAGCAGCTTCAAGGGCTGGGAGAGCTCCTACGAGCAGTACTTC. As protein: CASSFKGWESSYEQYF.

This clonotype was observed a handful of times. The chain combines TRBV7-2 with TRBJ2-2; 9 nucleotides line up with TRBD1. V was clipped by 4 bases and J by 15 bases; unmatched bases: 9. The CDR3 is 13 amino acids. Per germline, CDR1 SGHTA and CDR2 FQGNSA. The chain's CDR3 is CASSSTGQGRVFF. CDR3 DNA sequence: TGTGCCAGCAGCTCTACCGGACAGGGGAGGGTGTTTTTT.

This chain uses TRBV5-1 with TRBJ2-3; D is uncertain. CDR1 SGHRS and CDR2 YFSETQ come from the germline V gene. The V and J ends lost 1 base and 6 bases respectively, with 6 bases between them. The CDR3 has 12 amino acids. CDR3 region: CASSLSQDTQYF. The CDR3 nucleotides read TGCGCCAGCAGCTTGTCCCAGGATACGCAGTATTTT. The complete variable domain, with remaining parts taken from reference TRBV5-1 and TRBJ2-3, reads KAGVTQTPRYLIKTRGQQVTLSCSPISGHRSVSWYQQTPGQGLQFLFEYFSETQRNKGNFPGRFSGRQFSNSRSEMNVSTLELGDSALYLCASSLSQDTQYFGPGTRLTVL.

V gene TRBV11-2 combines with J gene TRBJ2-1, with 14 positions matching TRBD2. Germline V gene data show CDR1 as SGHAT and CDR2 as FQNNGV. The CDR3 sequence is 18 residues long. The junction had 11 bases not matched to a gene; V was cut back by 6 bases and J by 4 bases. The DNA for the CDR3 is TGTGCCAGCAGTCATGGGACTAGCGGGAGCCTACCTTACAATGAGCAGTTCTTC. It encodes CASSHGTSGSLPYNEQFF.

This clonotype was detected only a few times. This CDR3 reads CASGTRSSYEQYF. For the CDR3, the DNA is TGTGCCAGCGGGACGCGGAGCTCCTACGAGCAGTACTTC. This chain joins TRBV7-9 and TRBJ2-7; D tentatively reads TRBD1 or TRBD2 (5 bases each). V was pared by 8 bases and J by 0 bases, with 11 bases between. This CDR3 has 13 amino acids. The germline V gene encodes CDR1 SEHNR and CDR2 FQNEAQ (reference sequence).

The V call is TRBV12-3 or TRBV12-4, the J call TRBJ2-1; D remains unclear. CDR3 length: 14 amino acids. The V and J ends lost 6 bases and 2 bases respectively, with 11 bases between them. This chain's CDR3 is CASRHNLAYNEQFF. CDR3 in DNA: TGTGCCAGCAGGCACAACTTGGCCTACAATGAGCAGTTCTTC.

This chain joins TRBV9 and TRBJ2-1; TRBD2 matches at 7 bases. J was trimmed by 2 bases and V by 3 bases; bases with no gene match: 5. The CDR3 spans 15 residues. Germline V gives CDR1 SGDLS, CDR2 YYNGEE. This CDR3 is CASSATSATYNEQFF. The CDR3 bases are TGTGCCAGCAGCGCTACTAGCGCCACCTACAATGAGCAGTTCTTC.

The genes are TRBV20-1 and TRBJ1-5; D is undetermined. Looked up from germline, CDR1 is DFQATT and CDR2 is SNEGSKA (reference sequence). There are 15 residues in the CDR3. V was clipped by 3 bases and J by 4 bases, with 16 bases between them. CDR3 in amino acids: CSASLGNMGNQPQHF. The CDR3 nucleotides read TGCAGTGCTAGTTTGGGTAACATGGGAAATCAGCCCCAGCATTTT.

This clonotype was seen more than once but under ten times. V is TRBV29-1 and J is TRBJ1-1, with D possibly being TRBD1 (5 bases). V lost 0 bases and J lost 4, with 18 bases in between. This CDR3 spans 16 amino acids. Germline lookup yields CDR1 SQVTM and CDR2 ANQGSEA. The CDR3 DNA is TGCAGCGTTGAAGATCGCAGGGAGGGTCGGACCACTGAAGCTTTCTTT. Translated: CSVEDRREGRTTEAFF.

In this sample, this clonotype turned up a few times. The V call is TRBV2, the J call TRBJ2-7, with D unresolved. The germline CDR1 and CDR2 sequences are SNHLY and FYNNEI. Between the trimmed V and J ends, which lost 6 bases and 2 bases, there was a span of 8 bases. The CDR3 runs 12 residues. CDR3 bases: TGTGCCAGCAGGGACGGAGCCTACGAGCAGTACTTC. This sequence encodes CASRDGAYEQYF.

V usage is TRBV29-1 and J usage is TRBJ2-5; D perhaps matches TRBD2 (5 bases). The ends were cut back, 0 bases at V and 5 bases at J, with 10 bases in the middle. The CDR3 sequence is 13 residues long. Germline assignment: CDR1 SQVTM and CDR2 ANQGSEA. CDR3 sequence (DNA): TGCAGCGTTGAAGATTACAGAGGGGAGACCCAGTACTTC. Its translation is CSVEDYRGETQYF.

V gene TRBV5-6 combines with J gene TRBJ1-2; 8 nucleotides agree with TRBD1. Germline V lookup: CDR1 SGHDT, CDR2 YYEEEE. CDR3 size: 16 residues. V lost 0 bases to trimming and J lost 0 bases; unmatched junction nucleotides: 4. Here the CDR3 DNA reads TGTGCCAGCAGCTTGGGGGCAGGGGGCACTAACTATGGCTACACCTTC. This translates into CASSLGAGGTNYGYTF.

The V call is TRBV7-9, the J call TRBJ1-2; 12 nucleotides agree with TRBD1. The CDR3 is 14 residues long. Trimming cost V 5 bases and J 7 bases; bases outside gene matches: 5. Germline V lookup: CDR1 SEHNR, CDR2 FQNEAQ (reference sequence). The CDR3 reads CASSLGTGGFGYTF. The CDR3 DNA is TGTGCCAGCAGCCTCGGGACAGGGGGCTTTGGCTACACCTTC.